The T cell receptor beta chain under discussion was sequenced for a study of shared clonotypes between healthy human individuals (dated by TCRdb to 2020 to 2022). At the level of the whole study: A couple of women and three men aged 18 to 49 years were included in the cohort. For each donor, CD4 naive and CD4 memory were each given three plates, CD8 naive was given two plates, and CD8 memory was given one plate. The study deeply sequenced blood TCR repertoires of about five healthy adults to estimate repertoire size and the extent of clonotype sharing between individuals. Libraries were prepared and TCR repertoires were sequenced by different laboratories using diverse techniques, in order to increase sequencing depth and limit assay-specific biases. Each donor's leukapheresis produced roughly between roughly 0.85 and 9.5 billion PBMCs.

Using the deep immunoSEQ assay, multiplex PCR amplified TCR CDR3 regions from genomic DNA. Extracted genomic DNA from each cell subset was spread evenly across all wells of several immunoSEQ 96-well plates, with each plate serving as a replicate. Each replicate PCR for sorted subsets received roughly 0.2 ug genomic DNA, equal to tens of thousands of T cell genomes. Purified libraries were measured with a Qubit 3.0 fluorometer, size-checked on a Bioanalyzer 2100, and measured again with the KAPA Library Quantification kit. A separate single-read 150-cycle Illumina NextSeq 550 flow cell was used to sequence each immunoSEQ 96-well plate. Per the original workflow: The immunoSEQ output contained only junctional sequences without quality scores, so filtering could not match that applied to full-length reads. Sequences were annotated with PyIR, a Python wrapper for IgBLAST v1.9, using IMGT germline references to assign V/J genes and CDR3. Reads were filtered out if the reads had weak V/J assignments (E-value above 1e-6), no CDR3, stop codons, out-of-frame junctions, or ambiguous translated residues. A V3J clonotype was defined by an identical inferred V gene, J gene, and CDR3 amino acid sequence. To compute the percentage overlap between repertoires, the number of shared unique clonotypes was divided by the size of the smaller repertoire. RTK rarefaction, the Chao1 estimator, and Recon v2.1 estimates of unobserved clonotypes were used to assess repertoire richness. OLGA was used to compute generation probabilities for all TCRbeta clonotypes that the gDNA method yielded from a few donors. TCRdb obtained this table from immuneACCESS and retained in-frame rearrangements with V and J assigned. These tables miss some clones; where compared with another copy, unresolved V genes account for less than half of the shortfall, and the remainder is unexplained. From that table come the V and J calls and clone size; the DNA was used to work out D and trimming. The sample table shows some 800,000 clones, and 85% to 95% are seen once. The leading ten clones occupy around 24% of the sample.

For this clone: Its cognate antigen has yet to be identified. Base qualities are not recorded, but no much larger clone differs from it by a single base.

V is pruned by 0 bases and J by 2 bases, leaving 4 bases of the junction without a gene match. CDR1 MNHEY and CDR2 SVGAGI were looked up in the germline V gene. Including cysteine and phenylalanine, the CDR3 has 16 amino acids. Only the CDR3 region is kept as DNA, spanning 48 bases read in frame from base 1. Study-wide findings and limitations: Even with the large sequencing depth, rarefaction of the sorted-subset datasets indicated that sequencing was incomplete. When a handful of donors were compared, the shared fraction of clonotypes was approximately 5% for naive CD4, about 4% for naive CD8, 2.3% for memory CD4, and roughly 0.43% for memory CD8. Compared with non-shared clonotypes, the clonotypes found in all four sorted-subset donors had higher generation probabilities. Naive subsets generally had larger estimated clonotype richness than memory subsets did. Based on pairwise subsampling, the degree of clonotype sharing among donors was expected to be affected by sequencing depth. The small number of donors limited the genetic and exposure-history diversity represented. Sampling was restricted to blood, and TCR repertoires in tissue are likely to differ from TCR repertoires in blood.

For the CD8 naive samples, CD45RO-negative cells were positively selected for CCR7, yielding a CD45RA+CCR7+ population from which TemRA cells were excluded. The donors were healthy, HIV-negative adults with no recently reported acute infections or vaccinations. All donors were Caucasian adults living in Nashville, Tennessee, USA. Blood was obtained by leukapheresis, after which PBMCs were separated by Ficoll-Histopaque density gradient centrifugation and cryopreserved in liquid nitrogen vapor phase. Analytical flow cytometry was used to check the purity and quantity of each magnetically sorted T cell population. Each sorted fraction had its genomic DNA isolated and then quantified by UV absorbance on a Nanodrop 2000c.

Sample: naive CD8+ T cells sorted from blood. The cell subset or site label corresponds to: CD45RA+CCR7+. The rearranged segments are TRBV6-5 and TRBJ2-7; the central 10 bases match TRBD2. The TCR sequence derives from a man under 40 in good health. The DNA sequence reads TGTGCCAGCAGTTACTCGACCGGGACTAGCGCCTACGAGCAGTACTTC. This encodes CASSYSTGTSAYEQYF.